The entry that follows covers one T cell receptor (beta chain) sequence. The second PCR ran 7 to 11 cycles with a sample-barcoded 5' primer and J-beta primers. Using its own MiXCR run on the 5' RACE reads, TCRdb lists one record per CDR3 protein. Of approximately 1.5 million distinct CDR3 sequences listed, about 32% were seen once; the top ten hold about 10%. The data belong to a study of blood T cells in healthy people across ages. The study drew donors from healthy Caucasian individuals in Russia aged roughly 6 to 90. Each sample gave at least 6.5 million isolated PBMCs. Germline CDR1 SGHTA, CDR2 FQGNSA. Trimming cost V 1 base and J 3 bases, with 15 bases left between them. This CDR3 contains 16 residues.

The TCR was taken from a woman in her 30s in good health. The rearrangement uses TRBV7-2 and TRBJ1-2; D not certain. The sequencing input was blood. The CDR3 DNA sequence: TGTGCCAGCAGCTTAGGTGCCGACGTAGCCCACTATGGCTACACCTTC. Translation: CASSLGADVAHYGYTF. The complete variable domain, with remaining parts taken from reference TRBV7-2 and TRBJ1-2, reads GAGVSQSPSNKVTEKGKDVELRCDPISGHTALYWYRQSLGQGLEFLIYFQGNSAPDKSGLPSDRFSAERTGGSVSTLTIQRTQQEDSAVYLCASSLGADVAHYGYTFGSGTRLTVV.